The rows below give T cell receptor beta chains drawn from one sample of a study of T cell changes during pregnancy in multiple sclerosis. This table comes from immunoSEQ multiplex PCR, and its TCRdb copy is limited to in-frame clones, with some not included. The sample contains about 59,000 clones, 92% of which appear only once. Sample: peripheral blood, taken in the third trimester of pregnancy. These receptors originate from a female donor in good health, enrolled as a control in a pregnancy study. The CDR3 runs from the conserved cysteine through the conserved F or W. Fields, in order: CDR3 protein, CDR3 DNA, J gene, D gene, clone size, V gene. D genes are given only for firm matches. Clone sizes are given selectively: once, few, many, or a class where the clone is expanded.

CDR3 protein: CAWSERVYGYTF
CDR3 DNA: TGTGCCTGGAGTGAGCGCGTTTATGGCTACACCTTC
J gene: TRBJ1-2
D gene: -
clone size: -
V gene: TRBV30

CDR3 protein: CASSSTTTASGRYGDEQYF
CDR3 DNA: TGTGCCAGCAGCTCCACTACGACAGCTAGCGGGAGGTATGGCGACGAGCAGTACTTC
J gene: TRBJ2-7
D gene: TRBD2
clone size: -
V gene: TRBV11-3

CDR3 protein: CASSYSGGQETQYF
CDR3 DNA: TGCGCCAGCAGCTATAGCGGGGGACAAGAGACCCAGTACTTC
J gene: TRBJ2-5
D gene: TRBD2
clone size: -
V gene: TRBV5-1

CDR3 protein: CASSSPGTGMNTEAFF
CDR3 DNA: TGTGCCAGCAGTTCTCCCGGAACAGGCATGAACACTGAAGCTTTCTTT
J gene: TRBJ1-1
D gene: -
clone size: -
V gene: TRBV6-5

CDR3 protein: CASTKDGLTGELFF
CDR3 DNA: TGTGCCAGCACCAAGGACGGACTCACCGGGGAGCTGTTTTTT
J gene: TRBJ2-2
D gene: -
clone size: -
V gene: TRBV2

CDR3 protein: CASSEARGPSNEKLFF
CDR3 DNA: TGCGCCAGCAGCGAAGCCAGGGGGCCCTCTAATGAAAAACTGTTTTTT
J gene: TRBJ1-4
D gene: TRBD1
clone size: -
V gene: TRBV5-1

CDR3 protein: CASSPQGSEGWGYNEQFF
CDR3 DNA: TGTGCCAGCAGCCCACAGGGTTCTGAGGGCTGGGGGTACAATGAGCAGTTCTTC
J gene: TRBJ2-1
D gene: -
clone size: -
V gene: TRBV7-2

CDR3 protein: CASSEISGGGAFF
CDR3 DNA: TGTGCCAGCAGTGAGATTAGCGGGGGGGGTGCCTTCTTC
J gene: TRBJ2-1
D gene: TRBD2
clone size: -
V gene: TRBV6-1

CDR3 protein: CASSAPFGGQGSYNEQFF
CDR3 DNA: TGTGCCAGCAGTGCGCCGTTTGGTGGGCAGGGATCCTACAATGAGCAGTTCTTC
J gene: TRBJ2-1
D gene: -
clone size: -
V gene: TRBV25-1

CDR3 protein: CASRGTGGKGGSIEAFF
CDR3 DNA: TGTGCCAGCAGGGGGACAGGGGGCAAGGGTGGATCCATTGAAGCTTTCTTT
J gene: TRBJ1-1
D gene: TRBD1
clone size: -
V gene: TRBV28

CDR3 protein: CASSVGGGQTEAFF
CDR3 DNA: TGTGCCAGCAGCGTAGGAGGGGGTCAAACTGAAGCTTTCTTT
J gene: TRBJ1-1
D gene: -
clone size: -
V gene: TRBV9

CDR3 protein: CASSAGPGQGTYEQYF
CDR3 DNA: TGTGCCAGCAGTGCGGGACCGGGACAGGGGACCTACGAGCAGTACTTC
J gene: TRBJ2-7
D gene: TRBD1
clone size: -
V gene: TRBV6-1

CDR3 protein: CAISESAIRGFYEQYF
CDR3 DNA: TGTGCCATCAGTGAGTCGGCTATTCGGGGATTCTACGAGCAGTACTTC
J gene: TRBJ2-7
D gene: -
clone size: -
V gene: TRBV10-3

CDR3 protein: CASSLPPSRTARPGNTIYF
CDR3 DNA: TGTGCCAGCAGTTTACCACCCTCCAGGACTGCCAGGCCCGGAAACACCATATATTTT
J gene: TRBJ1-3
D gene: -
clone size: -
V gene: TRBV28

CDR3 protein: CASSKALSGVEQYF
CDR3 DNA: TGTGCCAGCAGCAAAGCTCTTTCAGGGGTTGAGCAGTACTTC
J gene: TRBJ2-7
D gene: -
clone size: -
V gene: TRBV21-1

CDR3 protein: CASSTTGTGVTEAFF
CDR3 DNA: TGCGCCAGCAGCACGACCGGGACAGGGGTAACTGAAGCTTTCTTT
J gene: TRBJ1-1
D gene: TRBD1
clone size: -
V gene: TRBV5-1

CDR3 protein: CASSQELNQPQHF
CDR3 DNA: TGCGCCAGCAGCCAAGAACTTAATCAGCCCCAGCATTTT
J gene: TRBJ1-5
D gene: -
clone size: -
V gene: TRBV4-3

CDR3 protein: CASSLERDRAYEQYF
CDR3 DNA: TGTGCCAGCAGCTTAGAAAGGGACAGGGCCTACGAGCAGTACTTC
J gene: TRBJ2-7
D gene: TRBD1
clone size: -
V gene: TRBV7-9

CDR3 protein: CASSVSDRDGIWLYEQYF
CDR3 DNA: TGTGCCAGCAGCGTTTCAGACAGGGACGGGATCTGGCTCTACGAGCAGTACTTC
J gene: TRBJ2-7
D gene: TRBD1
clone size: once
V gene: TRBV9

CDR3 protein: CASRPSGTGSGNTIYF
CDR3 DNA: TGTGCCAGTAGACCCTCGGGGACAGGGAGTGGAAACACCATATATTTT
J gene: TRBJ1-3
D gene: TRBD1
clone size: -
V gene: TRBV19

CDR3 protein: CASSFRGNEQFF
CDR3 DNA: TGTGCCAGCAGCTTCCGAGGAAATGAGCAGTTCTTC
J gene: TRBJ2-1
D gene: -
clone size: many
V gene: TRBV7-2

CDR3 protein: CSAYRVLETQYF
CDR3 DNA: TGCAGCGCGTACAGGGTTCTGGAGACCCAGTACTTC
J gene: TRBJ2-5
D gene: -
clone size: -
V gene: TRBV29-1

CDR3 protein: CASSEIRGSSGNTIYF
CDR3 DNA: TGTGCCAGCAGTGAAATCCGGGGTAGCTCTGGAAACACCATATATTTT
J gene: TRBJ1-3
D gene: -
clone size: -
V gene: TRBV25-1

CDR3 protein: CASSGAWDRALRGYTF
CDR3 DNA: TGTGCCAGTAGTGGGGCATGGGACAGGGCCCTTCGCGGCTACACCTTC
J gene: TRBJ1-2
D gene: TRBD1
clone size: -
V gene: TRBV19

CDR3 protein: CASSAGGSGLRNNEQFF
CDR3 DNA: TGTGCCAGCAGTGCAGGGGGGTCGGGACTCCGAAACAATGAGCAGTTCTTC
J gene: TRBJ2-1
D gene: -
clone size: -
V gene: TRBV6-1

CDR3 protein: CASSLETGGHYEQYF
CDR3 DNA: TGTGCCAGCAGCTTGGAGACAGGGGGGCACTACGAGCAGTACTTC
J gene: TRBJ2-7
D gene: TRBD1
clone size: -
V gene: TRBV5-6

CDR3 protein: CASSPDLYEQYF
CDR3 DNA: TGTGCCAGCAGCCCTGACTTGTACGAGCAGTACTTC
J gene: TRBJ2-7
D gene: -
clone size: -
V gene: TRBV14

CDR3 protein: CASSMGTVLPYGYTF
CDR3 DNA: TGTGCCAGTAGTATGGGGACAGTCCTCCCCTATGGCTACACCTTC
J gene: TRBJ1-2
D gene: TRBD1
clone size: few
V gene: TRBV19